This T cell receptor beta chain was sequenced in a study of blood T cells in healthy people across ages (dated by TCRdb to 2015 to 2017). With respect to the entire study: In model experiments, roughly one uniquely barcoded TCR beta cDNA molecule per two T cells was captured by template switching. Using deep sequencing normalized with unique cDNA molecular identifiers, the study measured how TCR beta repertoire diversity changes with age. Four age groups were formed from the donors: young (average approximately 15 years), middle-aged (less than 40), aged (roughly 58) and long-lived (about 80). To avoid experimental bias, donors of different ages were distributed randomly across sequencing lanes. Two additional independent replicas of 1 million unique cDNA reads from the same blood draw were analyzed for two donors (one aged 18 to 30 and one aged 80 or older). General conclusions and limits of the study: Because donor CMV infection status was unknown, age-related changes in expanded clonotypes were potentially confounded. Observed TCR beta diversity correlated strongly with the percentage of naive T cells measured by flow cytometry. As age increased, observed TCR beta diversity per million T cells dropped in a roughly linear way, and a significant reduction was already evident by age 40. Estimates of total diversity based on one million sequenced T cells were regarded as lower bounds and as underestimates. Compared with the aged group, more naive CD4+ T cells, fewer expanded clones and increased TCR diversity were shown by the long-lived group, suggesting age selection. Bulk unsorted PBMC profiling prevented conclusive comparison of naive and antigen-experienced compartments.

The donors were roughly 39 Caucasian individuals from Russia, aged about 6 to 100 years, who were systemically healthy. Each donor gave 8 to 10 milliliters of peripheral blood, collected into EDTA-treated Vacutainer tubes. PBMCs were isolated by Ficoll-Paque density-gradient centrifugation, with at least 6 million obtained per sample. Trizol reagent was used to extract total RNA from the PBMCs, yielding at least 5.5 micrograms per sample. For every donor, flow cytometry on a PBMC aliquot measured the percentage of naive CD45RAhigh/CD27high T cells. Library method: 5' RACE. TCRdb shows the sequencer as Illumina HiSeq 2500. A second PCR of roughly 6 to 11 cycles was run with a J-beta primer mix and a sample-barcoded 5' primer. A unique molecular identifier was introduced onto each TCR beta cDNA molecule by a template-switch 5' adaptor carrying 12 random nucleotides. Each sample yielded at least 3 million CDR3-containing paired-end reads. First-strand cDNA was synthesized from all RNA with the Mint cDNA synthesis kit, primed by a TRBC-specific oligonucleotide. All cDNA was treated with uracil-DNA glycosylase and then went through a first 18-cycle PCR with the universal primers M1SS and BC2_uni_R. Under the source paper's analysis protocol: For normalization, 1 million high-quality reads were randomly selected from each sample, with every read carrying a distinct molecular identifier. Instead of being binned into consensus sequences, reads that shared molecular identifiers were thrown out. MiTCR, run with a Q25 quality threshold and the strictest error-elimination algorithm, handled CDR3 identification, clonotype clustering and error correction. Lower-bound total TCR beta diversity was estimated with a nonparametric unseen species model using Euler transformation. Clones were called with MiXCR by TCRdb after fastp trimmed the public reads at Q25, and only in-frame beta chains were retained. All rows with the same CDR3 protein become a single entry with the most common DNA and genes. The V and J calls reflect TCRdb's pipeline rather than the authors' work. The sample records over 950,000 distinct CDR3 sequences, roughly two fifths of which are singletons. The leading ten clones occupy about 12% of the sample.

Trimmed from V: 6 bases; trimmed from J: 2 bases; junction bases lacking a gene match: 2. Inclusive of the bounding cysteine and phenylalanine, the CDR3 is 15 residues long. The retained sequence is limited to the CDR3, 45 bases, with the frame set at the first base. Taken from the germline V gene, the CDR1 and CDR2 loops are ENHRY and SYGVKD. Worth noting for this clonotype: Its antigen is still unknown. No base quality values were provided; no much bigger clone lies one nucleotide off.

This clonotype was sampled from a man between 18 and 29 years old in good health. The rearranged chain carries TRBV10-3 and TRBJ2-3, with 13 central nucleotides matching TRBD2. Input material: blood. Here the CDR3 is given as CAIRGTSGITDTQYF. In nucleotides, the sequence is TGTGCCATCAGGGGGACTAGCGGGATCACAGATACGCAGTATTTT.